This TCR beta chain was sequenced during a study of cytomegalovirus exposure and HLA in healthy donors. Concerning this clone: Antigen unknown.

The PCR employed 60 Vbeta primers together with 13 Jbeta primers. As processed by the authors: Later, 80 million or so unique TCR beta chains were counted in an analysis, and about 10 million of them were shared. Measured with immunoSEQ multiplex PCR; TCRdb has only the in-frame clones, and not every one. V, J and clone size are those of that table, while D and trimming were read from the DNA. The profile shows roughly 6,200 clones, more than 45% of them singletons. Regarding the study as a whole: For presence/absence analyses, sequencing depth was assumed to be roughly uniform across donors. Earlier findings revealed that most TCR beta V segments proved productive either about 90% or about 30% of the time.

The length of the CDR3 is 12 residues. Germline V CDR1 and CDR2: SGHRS, YFSETQ. Trimming pared 0 bases from V and 6 bases from J, leaving 6 bases between. This TCR was sampled from a young man in good health and CMV-seropositive. The chain employs TRBV5-1 and TRBJ1-1; possible D gene TRBD1, 5 bases. Sequencing was done on a sample of PBMCs. The CDR3, as DNA: TGCGCCAGCAGCTTGGGCAGGGCTGAAGCTTTCTTT. It translates to CASSLGRAEAFF.